Listed below are T cell receptor beta chains from one sample, sequenced in a study of shared clonotypes between healthy human individuals. Measured with immunoSEQ multiplex PCR; TCRdb has only the in-frame clones, and not every one. The sample lists a few million clones, 93% occurring once. Sequences were obtained from naive CD8+ T cells from PBMCs. These receptors originate from a man between 18 and 29 years old in good health. Some clones in this sample may be carry-over from other donors' samples. Both conserved end residues are part of each CDR3. Each record gives: V gene, D gene, J gene, clone size, CDR3 protein, CDR3 DNA. The D gene is left open where the match is weak. The size entry is marked missing in some rows and otherwise reads once, few, many or a size class.

v_call: TRBV25-1; d_call: .; j_call: TRBJ2-1; clone_size: .; cdr3_aa: CASSERGGSAQFF; cdr3_nt: TGTGCCAGCAGTGAAAGGGGGGGGTCTGCGCAGTTCTTC
v_call: TRBV29-1; d_call: TRBD2; j_call: TRBJ2-7; clone_size: .; cdr3_aa: CSVLTSGFYEQYF; cdr3_nt: TGCAGCGTGCTGACTAGCGGGTTCTACGAGCAGTACTTC
v_call: TRBV7-6; d_call: .; j_call: TRBJ2-1; clone_size: .; cdr3_aa: CASSLVGMSLEQFF; cdr3_nt: TGTGCCAGCAGCTTAGTCGGCATGTCACTTGAGCAGTTCTTC
v_call: TRBV6-1; d_call: .; j_call: TRBJ1-5; clone_size: .; cdr3_aa: CASDEWGGSNQPQHF; cdr3_nt: TGTGCCAGTGATGAATGGGGGGGAAGCAATCAGCCCCAGCATTTT
v_call: TRBV9; d_call: .; j_call: TRBJ2-1; clone_size: .; cdr3_aa: CASSVGSGRGNEQFF; cdr3_nt: TGTGCCAGCAGCGTAGGATCGGGACGGGGCAATGAGCAGTTCTTC
v_call: TRBV10-3; d_call: .; j_call: TRBJ2-7; clone_size: .; cdr3_aa: CAIGVQGQFSYEQYF; cdr3_nt: TGTGCCATTGGAGTACAGGGCCAATTCTCCTACGAGCAGTACTTC
v_call: TRBV28; d_call: .; j_call: TRBJ2-7; clone_size: .; cdr3_aa: CASSPLLSGEVPYEQYF; cdr3_nt: TGTGCCAGCAGTCCCCTGTTGTCGGGGGAGGTCCCCTACGAGCAGTACTTC
v_call: TRBV6-1; d_call: TRBD1; j_call: TRBJ2-7; clone_size: .; cdr3_aa: CASSVLGTGSYEQYF; cdr3_nt: TGTGCCAGCAGTGTTTTGGGGACAGGCTCCTACGAGCAGTACTTC
v_call: TRBV7-9; d_call: .; j_call: TRBJ1-2; clone_size: once; cdr3_aa: CASSSGHGGGHGYTF; cdr3_nt: TGTGCCAGCAGCTCAGGACACGGCGGGGGTCACGGCTACACCTTC
v_call: TRBV7-9; d_call: TRBD1; j_call: TRBJ2-5; clone_size: .; cdr3_aa: CASSPGTGYGETQYF; cdr3_nt: TGTGCCAGCAGCCCAGGGACAGGGTATGGGGAGACCCAGTACTTC
v_call: TRBV9; d_call: .; j_call: TRBJ2-7; clone_size: once; cdr3_aa: CASSVRPQRQAYEQYF; cdr3_nt: TGTGCCAGCAGCGTCAGACCCCAGCGTCAGGCCTACGAGCAGTACTTC
v_call: TRBV27; d_call: .; j_call: TRBJ1-5; clone_size: few; cdr3_aa: CASRDSLGTSQPQHF; cdr3_nt: TGTGCCAGCAGAGACAGCCTGGGGACGTCTCAGCCCCAGCATTTT
v_call: TRBV9; d_call: .; j_call: TRBJ2-7; clone_size: .; cdr3_aa: CASSVGAGLSYEQYF; cdr3_nt: TGTGCCAGCAGCGTAGGGGCGGGCCTATCCTACGAGCAGTACTTC
v_call: TRBV25-1; d_call: TRBD1; j_call: TRBJ1-2; clone_size: .; cdr3_aa: CASSDQGAWYGYTF; cdr3_nt: TGTGCCAGCAGTGACCAGGGGGCGTGGTATGGCTACACCTTC
v_call: TRBV19; d_call: .; j_call: TRBJ2-1; clone_size: .; cdr3_aa: CASSIVGGESYNEQFF; cdr3_nt: TGTGCCAGTAGTATAGTCGGTGGCGAATCCTACAATGAGCAGTTCTTC
v_call: TRBV5-1; d_call: TRBD1; j_call: TRBJ2-3; clone_size: .; cdr3_aa: CASSSAGTGYTDTQYF; cdr3_nt: TGCGCCAGCAGCTCAGCCGGGACAGGGTACACAGATACGCAGTATTTT
v_call: TRBV4-3; d_call: TRBD2; j_call: TRBJ2-3; clone_size: .; cdr3_aa: CASSPSGTSGRAGGSTDTQYF; cdr3_nt: TGCGCCAGCAGCCCGTCCGGGACTAGCGGGAGGGCCGGGGGAAGCACAGATACGCAGTATTTT
v_call: TRBV5-5; d_call: TRBD2; j_call: TRBJ2-2; clone_size: .; cdr3_aa: CASSSSSGRLTGELFF; cdr3_nt: TGTGCCAGCAGCTCGTCTAGCGGGAGATTAACCGGGGAGCTGTTTTTT
v_call: TRBV27; d_call: .; j_call: TRBJ1-5; clone_size: .; cdr3_aa: CASSLVGGENQPQHF; cdr3_nt: TGTGCCAGCAGTTTGGTTGGAGGCGAGAATCAGCCCCAGCATTTT
v_call: TRBV27; d_call: .; j_call: TRBJ2-1; clone_size: .; cdr3_aa: CASSLPGREQFF; cdr3_nt: TGTGCCAGCAGTTTACCAGGACGTGAGCAGTTCTTC
v_call: TRBV4-1; d_call: .; j_call: TRBJ2-5; clone_size: .; cdr3_aa: CASSLRLQETQYF; cdr3_nt: TGCGCCAGCAGCCTAAGACTCCAAGAGACCCAGTACTTC
v_call: TRBV27; d_call: .; j_call: TRBJ2-7; clone_size: .; cdr3_aa: CASSLSAGTFSYEQYF; cdr3_nt: TGTGCCAGCAGTTTATCGGCAGGGACCTTTTCCTACGAGCAGTACTTC
v_call: TRBV10-3; d_call: .; j_call: TRBJ2-1; clone_size: .; cdr3_aa: CAISELAAVYNEQFF; cdr3_nt: TGTGCCATCAGTGAACTAGCCGCCGTCTACAATGAGCAGTTCTTC
v_call: TRBV13; d_call: .; j_call: TRBJ2-7; clone_size: .; cdr3_aa: CASRRAGDYEQYF; cdr3_nt: TGTGCCAGCCGCCGGGCTGGAGACTACGAGCAGTACTTC
v_call: TRBV28; d_call: TRBD1; j_call: TRBJ2-1; clone_size: .; cdr3_aa: CASRTRTGGALNEQFF; cdr3_nt: TGTGCCAGTAGAACCCGGACAGGGGGCGCCTTGAATGAGCAGTTCTTC
v_call: TRBV9; d_call: .; j_call: TRBJ1-3; clone_size: .; cdr3_aa: CASSSHGEASGNTIYF; cdr3_nt: TGTGCCAGCAGCTCCCACGGGGAAGCCTCTGGAAACACCATATATTTT
v_call: TRBV7-2; d_call: TRBD1; j_call: TRBJ1-2; clone_size: .; cdr3_aa: CASSSWGQGDYGYTF; cdr3_nt: TGTGCCAGCAGCTCGTGGGGACAGGGCGATTATGGCTACACCTTC
v_call: TRBV28; d_call: TRBD1; j_call: TRBJ1-4; clone_size: .; cdr3_aa: CASSLFVPGTEANEKLFF; cdr3_nt: TGTGCCAGCAGTTTATTCGTACCCGGGACAGAGGCTAATGAAAAACTGTTTTTT
v_call: TRBV2; d_call: .; j_call: TRBJ2-7; clone_size: .; cdr3_aa: CASNGRDEQYF; cdr3_nt: TGTGCCAGCAACGGTAGGGACGAGCAGTACTTC
v_call: TRBV19; d_call: .; j_call: TRBJ2-7; clone_size: .; cdr3_aa: CASSSLGGTLSEQYF; cdr3_nt: TGTGCCAGTAGTTCCTTGGGGGGAACCCTCTCCGAGCAGTACTTC
v_call: TRBV2; d_call: .; j_call: TRBJ2-3; clone_size: once; cdr3_aa: CASSDWVATVHDTQYF; cdr3_nt: TGTGCCAGCAGTGATTGGGTAGCGACCGTGCATGATACGCAGTATTTT